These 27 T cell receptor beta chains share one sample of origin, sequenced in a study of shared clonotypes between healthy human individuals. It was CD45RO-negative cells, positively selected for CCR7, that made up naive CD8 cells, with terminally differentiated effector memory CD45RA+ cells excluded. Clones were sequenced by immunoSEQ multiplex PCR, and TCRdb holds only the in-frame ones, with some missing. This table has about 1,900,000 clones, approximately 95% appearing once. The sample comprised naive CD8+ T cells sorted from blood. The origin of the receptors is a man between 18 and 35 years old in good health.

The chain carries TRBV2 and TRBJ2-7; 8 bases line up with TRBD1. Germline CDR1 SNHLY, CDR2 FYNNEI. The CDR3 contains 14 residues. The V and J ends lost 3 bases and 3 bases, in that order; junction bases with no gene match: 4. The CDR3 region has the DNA TGTGCCAGCAGTGATTTGGGACAGGACTACGAGCAGTACTTC. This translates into CASSDLGQDYEQYF.

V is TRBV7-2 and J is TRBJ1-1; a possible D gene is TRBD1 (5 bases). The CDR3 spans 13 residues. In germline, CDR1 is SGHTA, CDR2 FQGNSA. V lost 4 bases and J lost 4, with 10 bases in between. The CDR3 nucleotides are TGTGCCAGCAGCTCGGGGGTGGCCACTGAAGCTTTCTTT. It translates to CASSSGVATEAFF.

CDR3 nucleotide sequence: TGTGCCAGCAGCGCGGCCCCGCAAGAGACCCAGTACTTC. Translation gives CASSAAPQETQYF. The chain links TRBV5-6 to TRBJ2-5; D call uncertain. This CDR3 spans 13 amino acids. Germline CDR1 is SGHDT and CDR2 is YYEEEE. The ends were cut back, 4 bases at V and 2 bases at J, with 9 bases in the middle.

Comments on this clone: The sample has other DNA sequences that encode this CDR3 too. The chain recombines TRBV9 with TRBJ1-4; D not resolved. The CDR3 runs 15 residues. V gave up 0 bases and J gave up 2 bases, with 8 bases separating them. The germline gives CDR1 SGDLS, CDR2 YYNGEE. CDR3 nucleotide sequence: TGTGCCAGCAGCGTAGGGGTTGCGACTAATGAAAAACTGTTTTTT. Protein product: CASSVGVATNEKLFF.

CDR3 nucleotides: TGTGCCAGCAGTTTATCCGGACTAGCGGGGGACACAGATACGCAGTATTTT. Translated, it gives CASSLSGLAGDTDTQYF. The chain joins TRBV28 to TRBJ2-3; 13 nucleotides agree with TRBD2. The CDR3 consists of 17 residues. Per germline, CDR1 MDHEN and CDR2 SYDVKM. With V trimmed by 1 base and J by 2 bases, 3 bases remained unmatched. The variable domain in full, with the rest retrieved from reference TRBV28 and TRBJ2-3, is DVKVTQSSRYLVKRTGEKVFLECVQDMDHENMFWYRQDPGLGLRLIYFSYDVKMKEKGDIPEGYSVSREKKERFSLILESASTNQTSMYLCASSLSGLAGDTDTQYFGPGTRLTVL.

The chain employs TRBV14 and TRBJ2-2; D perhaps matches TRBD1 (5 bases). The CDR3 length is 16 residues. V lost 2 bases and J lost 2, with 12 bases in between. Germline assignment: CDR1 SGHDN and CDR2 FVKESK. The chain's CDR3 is CASSQYKTDNTGELFF. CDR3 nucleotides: TGTGCCAGCAGCCAATACAAGACAGATAACACCGGGGAGCTGTTTTTT.

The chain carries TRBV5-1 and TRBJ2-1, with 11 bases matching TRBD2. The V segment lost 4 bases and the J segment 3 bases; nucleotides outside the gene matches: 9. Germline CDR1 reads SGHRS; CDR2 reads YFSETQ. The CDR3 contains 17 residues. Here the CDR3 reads CASSPFLAGGNYNEQFF. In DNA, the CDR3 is TGCGCCAGCAGCCCCTTTCTAGCGGGAGGTAACTACAATGAGCAGTTCTTC.

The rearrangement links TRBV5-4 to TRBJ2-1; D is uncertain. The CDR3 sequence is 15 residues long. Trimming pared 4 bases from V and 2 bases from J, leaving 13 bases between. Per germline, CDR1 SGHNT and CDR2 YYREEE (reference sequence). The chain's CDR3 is CASSPLYGTYNEQFF. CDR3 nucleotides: TGTGCCAGCAGCCCCCTTTATGGGACCTACAATGAGCAGTTCTTC. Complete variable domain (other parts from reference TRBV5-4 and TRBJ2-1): ETGVTQSPTHLIKTRGQQVTLRCSSQSGHNTVSWYQQALGQGPQFIFQYYREEENGRGNFPPRFSGLQFPNYSSELNVNALELDDSALYLCASSPLYGTYNEQFFGPGTRLTVL.

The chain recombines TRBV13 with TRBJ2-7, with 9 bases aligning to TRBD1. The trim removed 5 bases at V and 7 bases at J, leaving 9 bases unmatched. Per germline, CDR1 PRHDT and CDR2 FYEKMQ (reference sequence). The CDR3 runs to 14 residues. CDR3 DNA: TGTGCCAGCAGCCCCAGGACAGGGGCGGAAGAGCAGTACTTC. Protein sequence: CASSPRTGAEEQYF.

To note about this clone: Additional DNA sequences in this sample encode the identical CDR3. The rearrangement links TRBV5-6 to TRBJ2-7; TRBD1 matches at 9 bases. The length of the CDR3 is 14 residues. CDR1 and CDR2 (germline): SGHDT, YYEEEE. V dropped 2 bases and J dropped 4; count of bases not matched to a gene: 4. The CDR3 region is CASSFGQGSYEQYF. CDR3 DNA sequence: TGTGCCAGCAGCTTCGGACAGGGGTCTTACGAGCAGTACTTC.

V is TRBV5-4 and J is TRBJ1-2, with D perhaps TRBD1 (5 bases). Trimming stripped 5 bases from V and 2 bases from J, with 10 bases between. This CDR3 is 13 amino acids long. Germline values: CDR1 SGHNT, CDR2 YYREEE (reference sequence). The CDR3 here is CASRLQENYGYTF. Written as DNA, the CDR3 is TGTGCCAGCAGGTTACAGGAAAACTATGGCTACACCTTC.

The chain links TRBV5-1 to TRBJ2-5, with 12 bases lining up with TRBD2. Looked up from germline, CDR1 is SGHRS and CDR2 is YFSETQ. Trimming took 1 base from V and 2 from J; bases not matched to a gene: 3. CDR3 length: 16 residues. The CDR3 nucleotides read TGCGCCAGCAGCTTGTGGCTAGCGGGAGGGCAAGAGACCCAGTACTTC. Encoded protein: CASSLWLAGGQETQYF.

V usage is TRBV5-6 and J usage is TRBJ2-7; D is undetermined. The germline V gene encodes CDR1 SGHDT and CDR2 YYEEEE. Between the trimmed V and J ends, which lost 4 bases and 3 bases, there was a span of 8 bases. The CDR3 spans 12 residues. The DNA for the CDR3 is TGTGCCAGCAGCATGGGATACTACGAGCAGTACTTC. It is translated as CASSMGYYEQYF.

This chain's CDR3 is CASKRDQNHEQYF. The CDR3 nucleotides are TGTGCCAGCAAAAGGGACCAGAACCACGAGCAGTACTTC. The chain joins TRBV27 to TRBJ2-7; D is perhaps TRBD1 or TRBD2 (5 bases each). CDR1 and CDR2 from the germline V gene are MNHEY and SMNVEV (reference sequence). V was trimmed by 7 bases and J by 5 bases, leaving 15 bases between them. The CDR3 contains 13 residues.

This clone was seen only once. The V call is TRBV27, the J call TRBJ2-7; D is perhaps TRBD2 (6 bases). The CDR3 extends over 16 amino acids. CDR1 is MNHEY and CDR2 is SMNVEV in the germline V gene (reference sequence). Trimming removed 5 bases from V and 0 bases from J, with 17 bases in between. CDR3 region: CASSPLANGVSYEQYF. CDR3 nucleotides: TGTGCCAGCAGTCCCCTAGCGAACGGCGTCTCCTACGAGCAGTACTTC.

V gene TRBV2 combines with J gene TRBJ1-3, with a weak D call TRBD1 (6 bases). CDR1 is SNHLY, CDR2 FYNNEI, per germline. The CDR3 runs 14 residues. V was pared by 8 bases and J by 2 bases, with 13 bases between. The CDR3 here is CASSGGAAGNTIYF. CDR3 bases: TGTGCCAGCTCTGGGGGGGCTGCTGGAAACACCATATATTTT.

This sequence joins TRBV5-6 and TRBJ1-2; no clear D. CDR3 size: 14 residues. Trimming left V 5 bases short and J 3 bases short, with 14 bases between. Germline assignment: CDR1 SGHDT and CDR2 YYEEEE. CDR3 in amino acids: CASSIGRLYYGYTF. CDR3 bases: TGTGCCAGCAGTATCGGGCGGCTGTACTATGGCTACACCTTC.

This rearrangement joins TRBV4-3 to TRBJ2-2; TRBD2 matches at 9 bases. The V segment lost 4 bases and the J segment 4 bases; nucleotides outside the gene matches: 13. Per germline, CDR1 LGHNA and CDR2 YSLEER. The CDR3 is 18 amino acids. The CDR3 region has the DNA TGCGCCAGCAGCCCTGGACTAGCGTCAGAGTGGAGCACCGGGGAGCTGTTTTTT. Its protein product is CASSPGLASEWSTGELFF.

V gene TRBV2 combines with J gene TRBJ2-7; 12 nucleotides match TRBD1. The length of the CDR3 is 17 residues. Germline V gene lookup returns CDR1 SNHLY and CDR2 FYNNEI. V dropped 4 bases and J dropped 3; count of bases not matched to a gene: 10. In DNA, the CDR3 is TGTGCCAGCAGTGGAGTTCCGGGACAGGGGGCCGGCTACGAGCAGTACTTC. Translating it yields CASSGVPGQGAGYEQYF. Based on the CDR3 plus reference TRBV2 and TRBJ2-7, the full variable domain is EPEVTQTPSHQVTQMGQEVILRCVPISNHLYFYWYRQILGQKVEFLVSFYNNEISEKSEIFDDQFSVERPDGSNFTLKIRSTKLEDSAMYFCASSGVPGQGAGYEQYFGPGTRLTVT.

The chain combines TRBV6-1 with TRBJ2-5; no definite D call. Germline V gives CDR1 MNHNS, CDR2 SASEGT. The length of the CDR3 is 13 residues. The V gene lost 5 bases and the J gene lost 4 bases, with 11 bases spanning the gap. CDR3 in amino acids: CASSQRQLETQYF. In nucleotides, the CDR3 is TGTGCCAGCAGTCAACGGCAGTTAGAGACCCAGTACTTC.

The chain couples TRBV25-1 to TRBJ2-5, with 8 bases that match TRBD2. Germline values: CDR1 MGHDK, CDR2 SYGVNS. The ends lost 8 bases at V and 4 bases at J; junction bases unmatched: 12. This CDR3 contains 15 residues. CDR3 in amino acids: CASVMGRGGPETQYF. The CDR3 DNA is TGTGCCAGCGTCATGGGGCGCGGGGGGCCAGAGACCCAGTACTTC.

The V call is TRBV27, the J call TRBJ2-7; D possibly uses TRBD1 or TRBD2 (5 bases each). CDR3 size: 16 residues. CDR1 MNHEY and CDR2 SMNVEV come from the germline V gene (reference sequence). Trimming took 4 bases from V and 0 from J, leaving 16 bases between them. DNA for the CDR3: TGTGCCAGCAGTTGGAAAGGGACGGGGAGCTCCTACGAGCAGTACTTC. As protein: CASSWKGTGSSYEQYF.

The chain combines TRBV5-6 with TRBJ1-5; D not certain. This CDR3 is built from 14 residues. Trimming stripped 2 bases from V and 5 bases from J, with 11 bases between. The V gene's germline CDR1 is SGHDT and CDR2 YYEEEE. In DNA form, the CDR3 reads TGTGCCAGCAGCTTTGGAACAGACCATCAGCCCCAGCATTTT. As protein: CASSFGTDHQPQHF.

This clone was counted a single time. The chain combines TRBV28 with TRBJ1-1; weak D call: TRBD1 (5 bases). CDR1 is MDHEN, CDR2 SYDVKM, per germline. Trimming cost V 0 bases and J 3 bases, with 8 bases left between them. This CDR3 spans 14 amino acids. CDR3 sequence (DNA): TGTGCCAGCAGTTTATGGGGGGTGTACACTGAAGCTTTCTTT. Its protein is CASSLWGVYTEAFF. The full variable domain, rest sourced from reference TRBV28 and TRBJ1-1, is DVKVTQSSRYLVKRTGEKVFLECVQDMDHENMFWYRQDPGLGLRLIYFSYDVKMKEKGDIPEGYSVSREKKERFSLILESASTNQTSMYLCASSLWGVYTEAFFGQGTRLTVV.

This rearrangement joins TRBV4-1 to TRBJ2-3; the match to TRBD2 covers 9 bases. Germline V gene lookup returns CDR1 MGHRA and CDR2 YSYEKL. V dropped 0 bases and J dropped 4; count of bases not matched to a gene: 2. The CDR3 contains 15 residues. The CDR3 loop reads CASSQESGRPDTQYF. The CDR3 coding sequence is TGCGCCAGCAGCCAAGAAAGCGGGAGGCCAGATACGCAGTATTTT.

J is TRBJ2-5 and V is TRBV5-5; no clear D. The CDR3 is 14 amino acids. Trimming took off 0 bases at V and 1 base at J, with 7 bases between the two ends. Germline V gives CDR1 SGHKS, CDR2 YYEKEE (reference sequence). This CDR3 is CASSLGRFQETQYF. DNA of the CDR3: TGTGCCAGCAGCTTGGGCAGGTTCCAAGAGACCCAGTACTTC.

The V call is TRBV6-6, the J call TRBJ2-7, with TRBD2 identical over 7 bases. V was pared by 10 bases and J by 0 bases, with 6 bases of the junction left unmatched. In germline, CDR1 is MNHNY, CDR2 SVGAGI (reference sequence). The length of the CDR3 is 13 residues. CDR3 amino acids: CATSWEGSYEQYF. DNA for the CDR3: TGTGCCACCTCCTGGGAGGGCTCCTACGAGCAGTACTTC.